This TCR beta chain was identified during a study of glioma-infiltrating T cells. CDR1 MNHNS and CDR2 SASEGT come from the germline V gene. The CDR3 spans 12 residues. Findings of the study overall: Tissue-blood divergence was below expectation in non-neoplastic patients, above in gliomas. Very few CDR3 sequences were shared between tissue and blood.

Using RNA template, CDR3s of TCR alpha and beta were amplified with iRepertoire arm-PCR. Input was about 85-450 ng of tissue mRNA or PBMC total RNA. TCRdb re-analysed the multiplex PCR reads in MiXCR, keeping a single row per CDR3 protein. The sample contains about 140,000 distinct CDR3 sequences, about 39% of which appear only once. The sample holds many counts of this clonotype. Its specificity is not known. The sample was glioma tissue, nonneoplastic brain tissue, or PBMCs (not recorded which). The sequence came from a human donor with low-grade glioma or glioblastoma, undergoing nonglioma brain surgery, or in good health (not recorded which). The chain recombines TRBV6-1 with TRBJ2-1; 8 nucleotides line up with TRBD2. CDR3 sequence (DNA): TGTGAAAGTAAGGGACTAGACAATGAGCAGTTCTTC. It yields the protein CESKGLDNEQFF.